This T cell receptor beta chain was obtained from a study of T-cell memory formation after mild COVID-19. Study results and limitations: Nothing confirmed that second-wave clones peaking on day 37 were specific for SARS-CoV-2.

Concerning this clonotype itself: Its antigen is still unknown.

Germline values: CDR1 SEHNR, CDR2 FQNEAQ (reference sequence). The V and J ends lost 5 bases and 1 base, in that order; junction bases with no gene match: 5. The CDR3 covers 15 residues. TCRdb reanalysed the 5' RACE reads using MiXCR and keeps one entry per CDR3 protein. The data show 65,000 to 90,000 distinct CDR3 sequences, about 13% seen once. The sequence came from a man aged 18 to 30 who had mild COVID-19 (a few samples of this study predate the infection). Cell type and time point are not known. This rearrangement joins TRBV7-9 to TRBJ1-1; TRBD1 matches at 9 bases. Sequencing was performed on PBMCs or a T cell subset sorted from them (not recorded which). The DNA for the CDR3 is TGTGCCAGCAGCCTGAGGGACAGGGAGAACACTGAAGCTTTCTTT. Protein: CASSLRDRENTEAFF.